A single sample is the source of the 32 T cell receptor beta chains below, sequenced in a study of tumor-infiltrating lymphocytes in oesophageal squamous cell carcinoma. TCRdb called the PCR reads again in MiXCR, with one record for every CDR3 protein. Here the sample spans roughly 20,000 distinct CDR3 sequences, about 35% being singletons. What was sequenced was esophageal tumor tissue. The receptors come from a male donor with esophageal squamous cell carcinoma.

Written as DNA, the CDR3 is TGTGCCAGCTCACCCCCGACAGGGGTAGCTAATGGCTACACCTTC. Residues: CASSPPTGVANGYTF. V gene TRBV18 combines with J gene TRBJ2-5, with 8 positions matching TRBD1. The assigned J gene may be wrong: the sequence end matches TRBJ1-2 better. This CDR3 has 15 amino acids. CDR1 and CDR2 from the germline V gene are KGHSH and LQKENI.

This clonotype is medium-sized by share. The gene calls are TRBV7-3 and TRBJ2-6, with D possibly being TRBD1 (6 bases). This CDR3 has 15 amino acids. V was cut by 4 bases and J by 2 bases, with 9 bases left in between. Germline CDR1 reads SGHTA; CDR2 reads FQGTGA. CDR3 nucleotide sequence: TGTGCCAGCAGCTCGTACAGGGCTGGGGCCAACGTCCTGACTTTC. Protein sequence: CASSSYRAGANVLTF.

Points on this clonotype: In this CDR3 the conserved last residue, phenylalanine or tryptophan, is missing, so a read error is likely. The limits of the CDR3 on the DNA are not certain, so only TCRdb's listed CDR3 is given. The J gene is TRBJ2-5, the V gene TRBV28; the table's D gene call, TRBD2, was not cross checked with the DNA. Germline loops: CDR1 MDHEN, CDR2 SYDVKM. The CDR3 adds up to 14 amino acids, both ends counted. The CDR3 region is CASSLGGSPLHFGN.

Many counts were recorded for this clonotype. The V call is TRBV27, the J call TRBJ1-5, with D unresolved. This CDR3 has 15 amino acids. The V and J ends lost 2 bases and 2 bases respectively, with 10 bases between them. Germline CDR1 reads MNHEY; CDR2 reads SMNVEV (reference sequence). The CDR3 DNA follows: TGTGCCAGCAGTTTAACGTCATCGGGCAATCAGCCCCAGCATTTT. This encodes CASSLTSSGNQPQHF.

Of note for this clonotype: Because the CDR3 is missing its conserved closing phenylalanine or tryptophan, this is likely a read error. The limits of the CDR3 on the DNA are not certain, so only TCRdb's listed CDR3 is given. CDR3 residues: CASSLAGTSGYEQYFGA. V usage is TRBV7-2 and J usage is TRBJ2-6; the D call in the table, TRBD2, was not verified against the DNA. The germline gives CDR1 SGHTA, CDR2 FQGNSA. The CDR3 comprises 17 residues, both ends counted.

In this sample, this clonotype turned up a few times. This rearrangement joins TRBV6-1 to TRBJ2-5; D remains ambiguous. Judging by the DNA end, TRBJ2-1 fits better; the J call may be wrong. Germline assignment: CDR1 MNHNS and CDR2 SASEGT. This CDR3 is built from 14 residues. CDR3 sequence: CASSATYSNHEQFF. In DNA form, the CDR3 reads TGTGCCAGCAGTGCGACCTACAGTAACCATGAGCAGTTCTTC.

This clonotype is medium-sized. The V and J genes are TRBV7-8 and TRBJ1-1; maybe TRBD1 (5 bases). CDR1 is SGHVS and CDR2 is FQNEAQ in the germline V gene. V was trimmed by 5 bases and J by 4 bases, leaving 14 bases between them. The CDR3 is 14 amino acids. CDR3 protein: CASSDRPGSTEAFF. CDR3 sequence (DNA): TGTGCCAGCAGCGACAGACCGGGGAGCACTGAAGCTTTCTTT. The entire variable domain, with the rest obtained from reference TRBV7-8 and TRBJ1-1, is as follows: GAGVSQSPRYKVAKRGQDVALRCDPISGHVSLFWYQQALGQGPEFLTYFQNEAQLDKSGLPSDRFFAERPEGSVSTLKIQRTQQEDSAVYLCASSDRPGSTEAFFGQGTRLTVV.

This clonotype was counted many times. The CDR3, as DNA: TGTGCCAGTGGGACCTCAATGCACGAGCAGTACTTC. Translating gives CASGTSMHEQYF. The V gene is TRBV28, the J gene TRBJ2-7; D assignment may be TRBD1 or TRBD2 (5 bases each). Germline V gene data show CDR1 as MDHEN and CDR2 as SYDVKM. Trimming removed 9 bases at V and 5 bases at J, with 14 bases between. This CDR3 is 12 amino acids long.

The gene calls are TRBV19 and TRBJ2-3; weak D call: TRBD2 (7 bases). The tail of the sequence fits TRBJ2-4 better, so the J call may be wrong. The germline gives CDR1 LNHDA, CDR2 SQIVND (reference sequence). CDR3 length: 16 amino acids. The CDR3 DNA sequence: TGTGCCAGTAGTTTCGGGGGGCGGGGAGTCAAAAACATTCAGTACTTC. Translation gives CASSFGGRGVKNIQYF.

The gene calls are TRBV7-3 and TRBJ2-3, with a tentative D call TRBD1 (5 bases). The CDR3 is made up of 12 amino acids. The germline CDR1 and CDR2 sequences are SGHTA and FQGTGA. Trimming shortened V by 5 bases and J by 6 bases, and 9 bases separated the two germline ends. CDR3 residues: CASSPQGDTQYF. The CDR3 nucleotides are TGTGCCAGCAGCCCGCAGGGTGATACGCAGTATTTT.

By its share, this clonotype is medium-sized. V and J are TRBV7-2 and TRBJ2-2, with 10 positions matching TRBD2. CDR1 SGHTA and CDR2 FQGNSA come from the germline V gene. V shed 2 bases, J shed 6 bases, and the junction held 6 bases outside the gene matches. The CDR3 is 16 amino acids. The CDR3 here is CASSLRTSGTAGELFF. The CDR3 nucleotides are TGTGCCAGCAGCTTACGGACTAGCGGTACGGCCGGGGAGCTGTTTTTT. Together with reference TRBV7-2 and TRBJ2-2, the CDR3 gives the full variable domain: GAGVSQSPSNKVTEKGKDVELRCDPISGHTALYWYRQSLGQGLEFLIYFQGNSAPDKSGLPSDRFSAERTGGSVSTLTIQRTQQEDSAVYLCASSLRTSGTAGELFFGEGSRLTVL.

This clonotype has at least ten counts. The chain recombines TRBV5-5 with TRBJ1-1, with TRBD1 matching over 10 bases. The V gene's germline CDR1 is SGHKS and CDR2 YYEKEE (reference sequence). This CDR3 is 14 amino acids long. J was trimmed by 10 bases and V by 2 bases; bases with no gene match: 8. The CDR3, as DNA: TGTGCCAGCAGCTTCGACAGGGGGCTTGCTGGAGCTTTCTTT. Residues: CASSFDRGLAGAFF.

This clonotype was picked up many times. A much larger clone lies a single base off, so this may be a read error. The chain combines TRBV7-2 with TRBJ2-1; D uncertain. V dropped 5 bases and J dropped 10 bases, with 9 bases sitting between them. Germline V gene data show CDR1 as SGHTA and CDR2 as FQGNSA. The CDR3 extends over 11 amino acids. In nucleotides, the CDR3 is TGTGCCAGCAGCCCCTCCTACGAGCAGTTCTTC. This encodes CASSPSYEQFF.

J is TRBJ2-5 and V is TRBV12-3 or TRBV12-4, with D possibly matching TRBD2 (5 bases). V lost 2 bases to trimming and J lost 13 bases, with 14 bases between them. CDR3 size: 12 residues. The CDR3: CASSLITGELYF. The CDR3 coding sequence is TGTGCCAGCAGTTTAATCACCGGGGAGCTGTACTTC.

The chain recombines TRBV7-6 with TRBJ1-2; 9 bases are a match to TRBD1. Trimming took 5 bases from V and 6 from J; bases not matched to a gene: 7. The CDR3 extends over 14 amino acids. CDR1 SGHVS and CDR2 FNYEAQ come from the germline V gene. The CDR3 here is CASSPRTGVDGYTF. The CDR3, as DNA: TGTGCCAGCAGCCCCAGGACAGGGGTTGATGGCTACACCTTC.

In its sample, this clonotype was seen many times. V usage is TRBV7-2 and J usage is TRBJ2-7; 10 bases match TRBD2. The V segment lost 5 bases and the J segment 7 bases; nucleotides outside the gene matches: 11. Germline V gene lookup returns CDR1 SGHTA and CDR2 FQGNSA. The CDR3 length is 15 residues. The CDR3 nucleotides read TGTGCCAGCAGCACCCCTAGCGGGAGTAGTTTTGAGCAGTACTTC. This codes for CASSTPSGSSFEQYF.

The chain uses TRBV7-3 and TRBJ2-1; D is possibly TRBD2 (6 bases). This CDR3 is built from 17 residues. The V end lost 1 base, the J end lost 0 bases, and 13 bases lay between the germline ends. CDR1 is SGHTA and CDR2 is FQGTGA in the germline V gene. Here the CDR3 reads CASSLNPRGSSYNEQFF. CDR3 nucleotide sequence: TGTGCCAGCAGCTTAAACCCCCGGGGGAGCTCCTACAATGAGCAGTTCTTC.

This clonotype was recorded many times. CDR3 coding DNA: TGTGCCAGCAGTTCCGGACAGGGGGCAGATACGCAGTATTTT. Translating gives CASSSGQGADTQYF. The genes are TRBV28 and TRBJ2-3; TRBD1 aligns across 10 bases. V lost 4 bases, J lost 4 bases, and 2 bases stayed unmatched. The CDR3 length is 14 residues. The germline V gene has CDR1 MDHEN and CDR2 SYDVKM.

This chain uses TRBV7-3 with TRBJ2-3; 8 nucleotides line up with TRBD2. The CDR3 is 15 amino acids. Germline V gene data show CDR1 as SGHTA and CDR2 as FQGTGA. V trimming: 5 bases; J trimming: 2 bases; junction bases outside the gene matches: 6. This CDR3 reads CASSRLAGYTDTQYF. The CDR3 DNA is TGTGCCAGCAGCCGGCTAGCGGGCTACACAGATACGCAGTATTTT.

In regard to this clonotype: In this CDR3 the conserved last residue, phenylalanine or tryptophan, is missing, so a read error is likely. The limits of the CDR3 on the DNA are not certain, so only TCRdb's listed CDR3 is given. The chain uses TRBV27 and TRBJ1-1; the D call TRBD1 from the table was never checked on the DNA. CDR1 and CDR2 from the germline V gene are MNHEY and SMNVEV (reference sequence). The CDR3 sequence runs 8 residues, both termini included. The CDR3: CASSSPGQ.

This clonotype was counted between two and nine times. The rearrangement links TRBV20-1 to TRBJ2-3; the match to TRBD2 covers 9 bases. The last part of the DNA fits TRBJ2-7 better; the J call may be wrong. Germline V gene sequence: CDR1 DFQATT, CDR2 SNEGSKA (reference sequence). The CDR3 has 15 amino acids. CDR3 in DNA: TGCAGTGCTAGTGGGGGACAGAGGACTAGCGACGAGCAGTACTTC. It specifies CSASGGQRTSDEQYF.

To note about this clonotype: The CDR3 ends on some other residue instead of the conserved phenylalanine or tryptophan, so this is likely a read error. The DNA is omitted, as the CDR3 cannot be located on it reliably, and the CDR3 follows TCRdb's listing. V is TRBV6-5 and J is TRBJ2-3; TRBD1 is the table's D call, not checked against the DNA. Per germline, CDR1 MNHEY and CDR2 SVGAGI. The CDR3 spans 18 residues, counting both ends. The CDR3 loop is CASSYSGGSGAYGYTFGP.

This clonotype was seen at least ten times. The V and J genes are TRBV6-1 and TRBJ1-5; unclear D gene. The V end lost 5 bases, the J end lost 6 bases, and 11 bases lay between the germline ends. The germline CDR1 and CDR2 sequences are MNHNS and SASEGT. The CDR3 runs to 13 residues. The CDR3 coding sequence is TGTGCCAGCAGTAACGAGCGGAGTCAGCCCCAGCATTTT. It codes for CASSNERSQPQHF.

This clonotype has more than one count but fewer than ten. The J gene is TRBJ2-5, the V gene TRBV12-3 or TRBV12-4, with D hard to call. V shed 1 base and J shed 4 bases, with 7 bases lying between them. The CDR3 consists of 13 residues. CDR3 DNA: TGTGCCAGCAGTTTAGAGTGGGGAGAGACCCAGTACTTC. It specifies CASSLEWGETQYF.

This chain links TRBV11-3 with TRBJ1-5, with D possibly being TRBD1 (5 bases). This CDR3 comprises 18 residues. Trimming pared 1 base from V and 9 bases from J, leaving 25 bases between. Germline CDR1 reads SGHNT; CDR2 reads YENEEA. DNA for the CDR3: TGTGCCAGCAGCTTAGTGACTCCGACTATCCCTTCCCAGGGGCCCCAGCATTTT. Its translation is CASSLVTPTIPSQGPQHF.

This clonotype was counted ten times or more. A single base separates this from a much larger clone, so it may be a read error. CDR3 bases: TGTGCTAGTGGTTTAGCGGGAGAGGATGAGCAGTACTTC. This encodes CASGLAGEDEQYF. This chain joins TRBV12-5 and TRBJ2-1; 8 positions match TRBD2. The J call may be incorrect, as the DNA end agrees better with TRBJ2-7. This CDR3 spans 13 amino acids. CDR1 is LGHNT and CDR2 is FRNRAP in the germline V gene.

In the case of this clonotype: The missing conserved phenylalanine or tryptophan at the end of this CDR3 makes a read error likely. The DNA is omitted, as the CDR3 cannot be located on it reliably, and the CDR3 follows TCRdb's listing. This chain uses TRBV7-6 with TRBJ2-7; TRBD1 is taken as the D call from the table, unchecked against the DNA. The CDR3 totals 16 residues, both ends included. Looked up from germline, CDR1 is SGHVS and CDR2 is FNYEAQ. The chain's CDR3 is CASSLGGQLYGYTFGS.

J is TRBJ1-2 and V is TRBV7-9; possible D gene TRBD1, 5 bases. Trimming stripped 2 bases from V and 8 bases from J, with 15 bases between. Germline loops: CDR1 SEHNR, CDR2 FQNEAQ (reference sequence). This CDR3 spans 14 amino acids. CDR3 DNA sequence: TGTGCCAGCAGCTTAAGTGTCAGGGCGATCGGCTACACCTTC. Encoded protein: CASSLSVRAIGYTF.

The table lists this clonotype with many counts. The rearrangement links TRBV12-3 or TRBV12-4 to TRBJ2-1; 13 nucleotides line up with TRBD2. The CDR3 sequence is 15 residues long. V lost 6 bases to trimming and J lost 7 bases; unmatched junction nucleotides: 6. The CDR3 nucleotides are TGTGCCAGCAGCCGGACTAGCGGGAGTAAAAATGAGCAGTTCTTC. Encoded protein: CASSRTSGSKNEQFF.

This clonotype was detected many times. The V gene is TRBV28, the J gene TRBJ2-7; D is perhaps TRBD1 (6 bases). The V and J ends lost 6 bases and 3 bases respectively, with 15 bases between them. The CDR3 is 14 amino acids. In germline, CDR1 is MDHEN, CDR2 SYDVKM. As DNA, the CDR3 is TGTGCCAGCAGCGTACAGGGATTTGGCTACGAGCAGTACTTC. Protein: CASSVQGFGYEQYF. Combining the CDR3 with reference TRBV28 and TRBJ2-7 gives the whole variable domain DVKVTQSSRYLVKRTGEKVFLECVQDMDHENMFWYRQDPGLGLRLIYFSYDVKMKEKGDIPEGYSVSREKKERFSLILESASTNQTSMYLCASSVQGFGYEQYFGPGTRLTVT.

The chain carries TRBV6-9 and TRBJ2-7; TRBD1 aligns across 10 bases. V trimming: 3 bases; J trimming: 7 bases; junction bases outside the gene matches: 15. Germline V CDR1 and CDR2: MNHGY, SVAAGI. This CDR3 has 17 residues. Here the CDR3 reads CASSYDPRDRGGNEQYF. The CDR3, as DNA: TGTGCCAGCAGTTACGACCCCCGGGACAGGGGCGGTAATGAGCAGTACTTC.

Worth noting for this clonotype: The conserved closing phenylalanine or tryptophan is absent in this CDR3, likely reflecting a read error. The DNA is omitted, as the CDR3 cannot be located on it reliably, and the CDR3 follows TCRdb's listing. The chain couples TRBV28 to TRBJ2-5; the D call TRBD1 from the table was never checked on the DNA. 15 amino acids form the CDR3, both terminal residues included. Germline values: CDR1 MDHEN, CDR2 SYDVKM. CDR3 region: CAGFSEGGDGYTFGS.